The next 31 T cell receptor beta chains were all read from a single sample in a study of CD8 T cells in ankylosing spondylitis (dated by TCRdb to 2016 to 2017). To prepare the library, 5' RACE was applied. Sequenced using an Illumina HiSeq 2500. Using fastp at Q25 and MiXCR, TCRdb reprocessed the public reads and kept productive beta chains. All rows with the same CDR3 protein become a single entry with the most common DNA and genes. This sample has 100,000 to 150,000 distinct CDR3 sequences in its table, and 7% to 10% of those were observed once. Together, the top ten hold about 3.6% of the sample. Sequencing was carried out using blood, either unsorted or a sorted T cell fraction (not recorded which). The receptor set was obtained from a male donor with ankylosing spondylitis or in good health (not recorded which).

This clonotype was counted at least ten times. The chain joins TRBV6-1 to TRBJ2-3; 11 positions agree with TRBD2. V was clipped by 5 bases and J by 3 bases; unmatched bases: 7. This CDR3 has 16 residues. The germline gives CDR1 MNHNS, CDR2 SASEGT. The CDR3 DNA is TGTGCCAGCAGTCCAATAGCGGGAGGGCCGACAGATACGCAGTATTTT. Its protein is CASSPIAGGPTDTQYF.

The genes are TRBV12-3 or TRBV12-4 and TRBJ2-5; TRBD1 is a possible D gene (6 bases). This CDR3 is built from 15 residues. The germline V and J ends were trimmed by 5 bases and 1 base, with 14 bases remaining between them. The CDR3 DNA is TGTGCCAGCAGTGTTTACGGGACAACCCAAGAGACCCAGTACTTC. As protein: CASSVYGTTQETQYF.

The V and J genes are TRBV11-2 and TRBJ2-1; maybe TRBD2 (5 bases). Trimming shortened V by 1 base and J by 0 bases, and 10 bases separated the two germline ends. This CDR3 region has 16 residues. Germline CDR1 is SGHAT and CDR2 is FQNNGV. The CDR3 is CASSLVLGSSYNEQFF. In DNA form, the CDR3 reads TGTGCCAGCAGCTTAGTCCTAGGGAGCTCCTACAATGAGCAGTTCTTC.

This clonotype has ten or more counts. The CDR3 nucleotides are TGTGCCAGCAGTGAGCGCGTTATCGGGTTCGAGCAGTACTTC. It yields the protein CASSERVIGFEQYF. V gene TRBV6-1 combines with J gene TRBJ2-7; D gene uncertain. Trimming took off 3 bases at V and 6 bases at J, with 15 bases between the two ends. CDR3 length: 14 residues. Looked up from germline, CDR1 is MNHNS and CDR2 is SASEGT.

For the CDR3, the DNA is TGTGCCAGCAGCTTAGTCGGTGGTACTAATGAAAAACTGTTTTTT. Translation gives CASSLVGGTNEKLFF. The rearrangement uses TRBV7-2 and TRBJ1-4, with D hard to call. The V end lost 1 base, the J end lost 2 bases, and 8 bases lay between the germline ends. Germline V lookup: CDR1 SGHTA, CDR2 FQGNSA. The length of the CDR3 is 15 residues.

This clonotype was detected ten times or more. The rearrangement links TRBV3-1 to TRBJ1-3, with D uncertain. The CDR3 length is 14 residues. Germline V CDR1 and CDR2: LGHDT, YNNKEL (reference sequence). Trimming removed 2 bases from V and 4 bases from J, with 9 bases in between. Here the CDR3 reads CASSQRGSGNTIYF. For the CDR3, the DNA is TGTGCCAGCAGCCAAAGAGGGTCCGGAAACACCATATATTTT.

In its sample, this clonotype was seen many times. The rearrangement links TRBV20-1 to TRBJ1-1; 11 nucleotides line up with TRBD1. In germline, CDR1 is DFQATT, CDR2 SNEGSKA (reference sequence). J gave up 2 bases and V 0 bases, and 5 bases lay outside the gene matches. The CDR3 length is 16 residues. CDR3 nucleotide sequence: TGCAGTGCTAGAGATTCAGGACAGGGGGCAAACACTGAAGCTTTCTTT. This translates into CSARDSGQGANTEAFF.

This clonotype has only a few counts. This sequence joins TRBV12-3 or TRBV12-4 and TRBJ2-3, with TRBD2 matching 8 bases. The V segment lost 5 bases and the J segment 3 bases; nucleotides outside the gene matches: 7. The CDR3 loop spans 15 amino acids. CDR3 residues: CASSPAGGATDTQYF. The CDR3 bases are TGTGCCAGCAGTCCAGCCGGGGGGGCGACAGATACGCAGTATTTT.

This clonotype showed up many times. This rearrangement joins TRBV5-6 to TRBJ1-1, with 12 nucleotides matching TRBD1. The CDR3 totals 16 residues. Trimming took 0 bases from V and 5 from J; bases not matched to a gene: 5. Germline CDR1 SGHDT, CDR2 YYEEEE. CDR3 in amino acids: CASSLVGQGARTEAFF. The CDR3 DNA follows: TGTGCCAGCAGCTTGGTGGGACAGGGGGCACGTACTGAAGCTTTCTTT.

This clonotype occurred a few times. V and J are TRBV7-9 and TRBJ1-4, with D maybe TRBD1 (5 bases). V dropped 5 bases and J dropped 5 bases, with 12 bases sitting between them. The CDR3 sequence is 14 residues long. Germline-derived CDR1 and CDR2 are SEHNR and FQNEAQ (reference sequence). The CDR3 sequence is CASSLGVPNEKLFF. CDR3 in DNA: TGTGCCAGCAGCCTGGGGGTGCCGAATGAAAAACTGTTTTTT.

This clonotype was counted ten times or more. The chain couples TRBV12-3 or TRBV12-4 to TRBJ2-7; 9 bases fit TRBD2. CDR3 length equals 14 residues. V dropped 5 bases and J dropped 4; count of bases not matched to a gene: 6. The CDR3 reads CASSDEAGGYEQYF. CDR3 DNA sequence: TGTGCCAGCAGTGACGAAGCGGGAGGATACGAGCAGTACTTC.

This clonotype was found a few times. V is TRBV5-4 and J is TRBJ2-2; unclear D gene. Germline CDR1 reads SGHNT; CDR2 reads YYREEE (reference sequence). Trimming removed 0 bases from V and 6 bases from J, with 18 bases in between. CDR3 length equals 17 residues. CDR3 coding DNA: TGTGCCAGCAGCTTGGACCGACGGCGGACCTTAGCCGGGGAGCTGTTTTTT. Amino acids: CASSLDRRRTLAGELFF.

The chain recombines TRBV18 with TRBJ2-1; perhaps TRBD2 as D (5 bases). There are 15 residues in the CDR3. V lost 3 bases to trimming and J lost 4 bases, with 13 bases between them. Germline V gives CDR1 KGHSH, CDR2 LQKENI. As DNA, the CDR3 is TGTGCCAGCTCACCCCGGGGAGATTCGTACAATGAGCAGTTCTTC. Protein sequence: CASSPRGDSYNEQFF.

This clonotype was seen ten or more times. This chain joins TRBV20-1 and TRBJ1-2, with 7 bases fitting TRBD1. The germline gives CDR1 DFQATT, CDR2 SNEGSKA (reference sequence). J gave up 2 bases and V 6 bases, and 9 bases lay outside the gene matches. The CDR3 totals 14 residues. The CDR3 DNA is TGCAGTGCACACGACAGGGTCGGGAACTATGGCTACACCTTC. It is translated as CSAHDRVGNYGYTF.

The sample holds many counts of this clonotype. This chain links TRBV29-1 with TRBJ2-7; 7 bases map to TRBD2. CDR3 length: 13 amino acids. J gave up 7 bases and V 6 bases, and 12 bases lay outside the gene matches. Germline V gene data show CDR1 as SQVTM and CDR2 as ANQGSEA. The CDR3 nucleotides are TGCAGCGTATCACCGGGACTATCGGGGGAGCAGTACTTC. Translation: CSVSPGLSGEQYF.

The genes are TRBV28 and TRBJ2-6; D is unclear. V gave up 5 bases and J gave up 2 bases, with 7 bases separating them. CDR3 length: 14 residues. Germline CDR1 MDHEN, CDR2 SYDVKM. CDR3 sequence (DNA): TGTGCCAGCAGTCTCCAGCCTGGGGCCAACGTCCTGACTTTC. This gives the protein CASSLQPGANVLTF.

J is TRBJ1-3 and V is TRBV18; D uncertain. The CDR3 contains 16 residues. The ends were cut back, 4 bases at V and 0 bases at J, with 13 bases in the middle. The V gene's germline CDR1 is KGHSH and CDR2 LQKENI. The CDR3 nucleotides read TGTGCCAGCTCACTTTTACCCGAGGCCTCTGGAAACACCATATATTTT. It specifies CASSLLPEASGNTIYF.

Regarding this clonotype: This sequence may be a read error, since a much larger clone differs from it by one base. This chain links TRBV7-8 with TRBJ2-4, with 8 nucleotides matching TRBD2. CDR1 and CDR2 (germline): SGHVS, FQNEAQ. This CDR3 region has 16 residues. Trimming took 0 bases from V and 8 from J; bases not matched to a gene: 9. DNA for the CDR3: TGTGCCAGCAGCTTAGCTTCCCCGACTAGCGTGGACATTCAGTACTTC. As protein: CASSLASPTSVDIQYF.

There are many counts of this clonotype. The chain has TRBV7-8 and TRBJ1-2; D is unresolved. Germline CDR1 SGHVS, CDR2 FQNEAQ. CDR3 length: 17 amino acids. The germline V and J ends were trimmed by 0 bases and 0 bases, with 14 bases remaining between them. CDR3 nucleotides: TGTGCCAGCAGCTTAGCGGGGAAAGGGCCCGCTAACTATGGCTACACCTTC. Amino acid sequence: CASSLAGKGPANYGYTF.

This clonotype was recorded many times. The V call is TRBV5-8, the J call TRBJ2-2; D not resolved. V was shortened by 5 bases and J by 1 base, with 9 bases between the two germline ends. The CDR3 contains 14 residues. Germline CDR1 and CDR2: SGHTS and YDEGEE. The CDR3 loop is CASRSTRNTGELFF. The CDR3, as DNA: TGTGCCAGCAGATCGACGAGGAACACCGGGGAGCTGTTTTTT. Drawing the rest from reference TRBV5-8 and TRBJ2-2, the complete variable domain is EAGVTQSPTHLIKTRGQQATLRCSPISGHTSVYWYQQALGLGLQFLLWYDEGEERNRGNFPPRFSGRQFPNYSSELNVNALELEDSALYLCASRSTRNTGELFFGEGSRLTVL.

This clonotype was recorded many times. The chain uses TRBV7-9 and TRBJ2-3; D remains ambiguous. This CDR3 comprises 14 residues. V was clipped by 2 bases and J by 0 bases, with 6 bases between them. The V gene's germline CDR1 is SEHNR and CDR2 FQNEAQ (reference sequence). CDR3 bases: TGTGCCAGCAGCTTACTCGTGAGCACAGATACGCAGTATTTT. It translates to CASSLLVSTDTQYF.

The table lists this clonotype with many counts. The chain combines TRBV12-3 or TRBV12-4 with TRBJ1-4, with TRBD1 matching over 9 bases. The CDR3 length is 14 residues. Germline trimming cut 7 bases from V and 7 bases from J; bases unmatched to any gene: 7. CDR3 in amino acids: CASNPQGAGEKLFF. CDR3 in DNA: TGTGCCAGCAACCCACAGGGGGCCGGTGAAAAACTGTTTTTT.

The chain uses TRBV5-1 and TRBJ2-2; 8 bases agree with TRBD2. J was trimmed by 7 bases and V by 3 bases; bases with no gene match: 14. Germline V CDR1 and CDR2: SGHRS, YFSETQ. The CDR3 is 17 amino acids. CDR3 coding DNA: TGCGCCAGCAGCTCAATGACGGGAGGGCGTCTGGTCGGGGAGCTGTTTTTT. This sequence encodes CASSSMTGGRLVGELFF.

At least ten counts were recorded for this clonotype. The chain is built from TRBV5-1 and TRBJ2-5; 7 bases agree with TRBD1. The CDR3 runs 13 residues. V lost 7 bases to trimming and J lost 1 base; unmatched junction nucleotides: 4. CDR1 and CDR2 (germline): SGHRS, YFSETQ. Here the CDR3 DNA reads TGCGCCAGCGCCGGGACAGCCCAAGAGACCCAGTACTTC. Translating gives CASAGTAQETQYF.

DNA of the CDR3: TGCAGTGCTCCGAGACAGGGAGACACGCAGTATTTT. As protein: CSAPRQGDTQYF. The chain recombines TRBV20-1 with TRBJ2-3, with 7 bases aligning to TRBD1. CDR3 size: 12 residues. The germline gives CDR1 DFQATT, CDR2 SNEGSKA (reference sequence). The J segment lost 9 bases and the V segment lost 5 bases, leaving 8 bases of the junction unmatched.

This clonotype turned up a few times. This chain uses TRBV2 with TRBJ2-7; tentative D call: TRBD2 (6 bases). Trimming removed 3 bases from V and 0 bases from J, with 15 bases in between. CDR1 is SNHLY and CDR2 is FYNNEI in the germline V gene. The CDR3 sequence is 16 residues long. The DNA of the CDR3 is TGTGCCAGCAGTGATCTAGCGATGTCAGTCTCCTACGAGCAGTACTTC. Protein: CASSDLAMSVSYEQYF.

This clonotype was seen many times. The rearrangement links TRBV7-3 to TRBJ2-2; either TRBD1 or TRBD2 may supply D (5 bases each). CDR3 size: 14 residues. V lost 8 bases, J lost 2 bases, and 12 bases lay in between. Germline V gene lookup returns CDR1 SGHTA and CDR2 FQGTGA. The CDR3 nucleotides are TGTGCCAGCCGCCGGGACGGAAACACCGGGGAGCTGTTTTTT. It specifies CASRRDGNTGELFF.

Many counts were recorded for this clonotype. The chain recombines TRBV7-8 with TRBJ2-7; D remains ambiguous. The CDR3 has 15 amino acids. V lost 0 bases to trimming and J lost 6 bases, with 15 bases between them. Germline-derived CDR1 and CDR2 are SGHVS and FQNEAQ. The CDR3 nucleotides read TGTGCCAGCAGCTTAGCCTTGGGCGCGGTCGCCGAGCAGTACTTC. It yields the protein CASSLALGAVAEQYF.

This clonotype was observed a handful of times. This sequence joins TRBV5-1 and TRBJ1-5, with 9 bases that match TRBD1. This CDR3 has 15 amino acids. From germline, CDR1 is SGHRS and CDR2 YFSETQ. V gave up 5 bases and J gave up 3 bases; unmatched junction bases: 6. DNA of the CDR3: TGCGCCAGCAGACTAACAGGGGGCATCAATCAGCCCCAGCATTTT. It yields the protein CASRLTGGINQPQHF. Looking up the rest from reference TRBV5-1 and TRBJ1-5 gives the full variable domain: KAGVTQTPRYLIKTRGQQVTLSCSPISGHRSVSWYQQTPGQGLQFLFEYFSETQRNKGNFPGRFSGRQFSNSRSEMNVSTLELGDSALYLCASRLTGGINQPQHFGDGTRLSIL.

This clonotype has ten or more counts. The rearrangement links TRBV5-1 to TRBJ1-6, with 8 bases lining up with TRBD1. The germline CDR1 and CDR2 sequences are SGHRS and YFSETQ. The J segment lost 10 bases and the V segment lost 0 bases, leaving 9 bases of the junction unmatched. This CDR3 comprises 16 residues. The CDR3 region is CASSLERQGSGSPLHF. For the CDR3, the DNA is TGCGCCAGCAGCTTGGAGAGACAGGGGTCAGGATCACCCCTCCACTTT.

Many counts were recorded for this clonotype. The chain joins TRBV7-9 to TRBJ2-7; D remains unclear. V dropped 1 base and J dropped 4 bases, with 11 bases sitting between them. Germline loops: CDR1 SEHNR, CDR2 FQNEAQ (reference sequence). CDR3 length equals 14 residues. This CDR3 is CASSLEGDRYEQYF. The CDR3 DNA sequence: TGTGCCAGCAGCTTAGAGGGTGATCGATACGAGCAGTACTTC.